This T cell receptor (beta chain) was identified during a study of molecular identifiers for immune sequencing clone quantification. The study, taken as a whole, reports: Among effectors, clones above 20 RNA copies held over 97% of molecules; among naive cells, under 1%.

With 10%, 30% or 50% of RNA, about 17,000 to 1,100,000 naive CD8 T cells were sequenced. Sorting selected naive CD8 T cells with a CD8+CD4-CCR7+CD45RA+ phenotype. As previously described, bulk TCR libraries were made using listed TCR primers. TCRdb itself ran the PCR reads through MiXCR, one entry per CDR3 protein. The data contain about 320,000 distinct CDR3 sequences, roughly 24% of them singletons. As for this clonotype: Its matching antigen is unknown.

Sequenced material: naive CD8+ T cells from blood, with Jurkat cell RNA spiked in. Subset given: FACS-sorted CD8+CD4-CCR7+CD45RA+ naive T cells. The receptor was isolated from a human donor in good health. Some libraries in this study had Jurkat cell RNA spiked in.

CDR3 nucleotide sequence: TGCAGCGTGATGGGACCGGGGGTATACAATGAGCAGTTCTTC. Translation gives CSVMGPGVYNEQFF. The chain employs TRBV29-1 and TRBJ2-1, with D tentatively TRBD2 (6 bases). CDR3 size: 14 residues. Trimming took off 6 bases at V and 4 bases at J, with 16 bases between the two ends. Germline V lookup: CDR1 SQVTM, CDR2 ANQGSEA.